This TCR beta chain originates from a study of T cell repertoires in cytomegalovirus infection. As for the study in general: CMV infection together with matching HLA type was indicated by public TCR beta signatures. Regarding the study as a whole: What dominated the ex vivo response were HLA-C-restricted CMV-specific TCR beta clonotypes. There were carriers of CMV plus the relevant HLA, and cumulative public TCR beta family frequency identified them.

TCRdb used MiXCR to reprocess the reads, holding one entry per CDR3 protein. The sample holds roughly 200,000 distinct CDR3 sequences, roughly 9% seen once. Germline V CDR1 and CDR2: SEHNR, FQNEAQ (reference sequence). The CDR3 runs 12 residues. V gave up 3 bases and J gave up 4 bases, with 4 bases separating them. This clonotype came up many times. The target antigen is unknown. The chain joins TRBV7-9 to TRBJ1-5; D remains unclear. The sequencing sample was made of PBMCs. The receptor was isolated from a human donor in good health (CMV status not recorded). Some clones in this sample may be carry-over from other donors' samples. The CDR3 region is CASSFLNQPQHF. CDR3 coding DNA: TGTGCCAGCAGCTTCTTAAATCAGCCCCAGCATTTT.